The 14 T cell receptor beta chains reported below all come from one sample, sequenced in a study of blood T cell repertoires in COVID-19. Sequencing used immunoSEQ multiplex PCR; TCRdb keeps in-frame clones, though not all of them. The sample has approximately 210,000 clones; around 80% are singletons. Sequencing was done on a sample of peripheral blood. These TCRs come from a middle-aged woman with acute or convalescent COVID-19.

The rearrangement joins TRBV27 to TRBJ1-4; D perhaps matches TRBD1 (6 bases). CDR1 is MNHEY, CDR2 SMNVEV, per germline (reference sequence). The CDR3 spans 14 residues. Trimming pared 9 bases from V and 7 bases from J, leaving 18 bases between. In DNA form, the CDR3 reads TGTGCCAGTCGTTTCACAGGGTCGGGTGAAAAACTGTTTTTT. It encodes CASRFTGSGEKLFF.

This chain uses TRBV4-3 with TRBJ1-2; TRBD1 might be the D (5 bases). The CDR3 has 14 residues. V lost 4 bases and J 3 bases, leaving 12 bases between the germline ends. Germline lookup yields CDR1 LGHNA and CDR2 YSLEER. The CDR3 spells CASSPMQGDYGYTF. The CDR3 coding sequence is TGCGCCAGCAGCCCGATGCAGGGTGACTATGGCTACACCTTC.

The chain links TRBV3-1 (or the pseudogene TRBV3-2) to TRBJ2-3, with D possibly TRBD2 on 6 matching bases. Germline V CDR1 and CDR2: LGHDT, YNNKEL (reference sequence). This CDR3 has 13 residues. Trimming took 1 base from V and 4 from J, leaving 6 bases between them. CDR3 sequence reads: CASSQGLADTQYF. The CDR3 region has the DNA TGTGCCAGCAGCCAAGGACTAGCAGATACGCAGTATTTT.

This chain joins TRBV7-2 and TRBJ2-7, with D possibly being TRBD2 (6 bases). The germline V gene has CDR1 SGHTA and CDR2 FQGNSA. This CDR3 is 14 amino acids long. Trimming took off 5 bases at V and 1 base at J, with 12 bases between the two ends. CDR3: CASSPRAGSYEQYF. The CDR3 nucleotides read TGTGCCAGCAGCCCCAGGGCGGGGTCCTACGAGCAGTACTTC. Full variable domain (rest looked up from reference TRBV7-2 and TRBJ2-7): GAGVSQSPSNKVTEKGKDVELRCDPISGHTALYWYRQSLGQGLEFLIYFQGNSAPDKSGLPSDRFSAERTGGSVSTLTIQRTQQEDSAVYLCASSPRAGSYEQYFGPGTRLTVT.

A single count supports this clone. In DNA, the CDR3 is TGCGCCAGCAGTGAGGGGACAGGACCAACCTACGAGCAGTACTTC. It translates to CASSEGTGPTYEQYF. The rearrangement uses TRBV10-1 and TRBJ2-7; 8 bases are a match to TRBD1. The trim removed 2 bases at V and 2 bases at J, leaving 5 bases unmatched. Per germline, CDR1 WNHNN and CDR2 SYGVQD (reference sequence). The CDR3 extends over 15 amino acids.

This chain joins TRBV4-1 and TRBJ2-7; 10 bases agree with TRBD2. J was trimmed by 5 bases and V by 1 base; bases with no gene match: 14. This CDR3 is built from 18 residues. Germline V CDR1 and CDR2: MGHRA, YSYEKL. The CDR3 DNA reads as TGCGCCAGCAGCCAAGTCTTTACTAGCGGGGCGCGACCCCACGAGCAGTACTTC. This codes for CASSQVFTSGARPHEQYF.

J is TRBJ2-7 and V is TRBV15; possible D gene TRBD1, 5 bases. V lost 0 bases, J lost 6 bases, and 12 bases lay in between. Germline assignment: CDR1 LNHNV and CDR2 YYDKDF (reference sequence). This CDR3 spans 14 amino acids. The CDR3 reads CATSRDGSGIEQYF. The DNA of the CDR3 is TGTGCCACCAGCAGAGATGGCTCAGGGATCGAGCAGTACTTC.

The table lists this clone with a count of one. The chain combines TRBV18 with TRBJ1-2; tentatively, D is TRBD1 (5 bases). Trimming removed 4 bases from V and 4 bases from J, with 19 bases in between. Looked up from germline, CDR1 is KGHSH and CDR2 is LQKENI. The length of the CDR3 is 16 residues. CDR3 DNA sequence: TGTGCCAGCTCACAAACGTTCAGGGCGGAGGGCTATGGCTACACCTTC. It encodes CASSQTFRAEGYGYTF. Full variable domain (outside the CDR3, taken from reference TRBV18 and TRBJ1-2): NAGVMQNPRHLVRRRGQEARLRCSPMKGHSHVYWYRQLPEEGLKFMVYLQKENIIDESGMPKERFSAEFPKEGPSILRIQQVVRGDSAAYFCASSQTFRAEGYGYTFGSGTRLTVV.

The J gene is TRBJ2-3, the V gene TRBV5-1, with a weak D call TRBD1 (5 bases). CDR3 length: 20 amino acids. The ends were cut back, 1 base at V and 2 bases at J, with 26 bases in the middle. CDR1 is SGHRS, CDR2 YFSETQ, per germline. The CDR3 here is CASSLSVRQGGLTSTDTQYF. The CDR3, as DNA: TGCGCCAGCAGCTTGTCGGTCAGGCAGGGCGGATTGACTTCCACAGATACGCAGTATTTT.

The gene calls are TRBV5-1 and TRBJ2-3; no clear D gene. This CDR3 is built from 11 residues. Germline CDR1 is SGHRS and CDR2 is YFSETQ. With 8 bases removed from V and 6 bases from J, the gap between germline ends came to 10 bases. The CDR3 DNA follows: TGCGCCAGTAAAACCGGGGATACGCAGTATTTT. Translated: CASKTGDTQYF.

CDR3 residues: CASSYRTGGFDEQFF. The CDR3 nucleotides are TGTGCCAGCAGTTACAGGACGGGAGGTTTTGATGAGCAGTTCTTC. V is TRBV6-5 and J is TRBJ2-1; 7 bases line up with TRBD2. Looked up from germline, CDR1 is MNHEY and CDR2 is SVGAGI. There are 15 residues in the CDR3. Trimming removed 2 bases from V and 8 bases from J; junction bases left unmatched: 9.

The chain employs TRBV6-1 and TRBJ1-1, with 8 bases aligning to TRBD1. Losses at the gene ends were 6 bases for V and 7 bases for J; bases not matched to a gene: 7. Germline CDR1 reads MNHNS; CDR2 reads SASEGT. This CDR3 has 13 amino acids. The CDR3 loop is CASSSGTGLEAFF. CDR3 nucleotides: TGTGCCAGCAGCTCCGGGACAGGACTTGAAGCTTTCTTT.

The rearrangement links TRBV5-1 to TRBJ2-5; 10 positions match TRBD2. The junction had 1 base not matched to a gene; V was cut back by 1 base and J by 4 bases. The CDR3 spans 14 residues. From germline, CDR1 is SGHRS and CDR2 YFSETQ. CDR3 region: CASSLTSGTETQYF. The DNA for the CDR3 is TGCGCCAGCAGCTTGACTAGCGGGACAGAGACCCAGTACTTC.

The chain carries TRBV5-1 and TRBJ1-5; unclear D gene. The ends were cut back, 0 bases at V and 3 bases at J, with 10 bases in the middle. CDR1 and CDR2 (germline): SGHRS, YFSETQ. The CDR3 is 15 residues long. The DNA for the CDR3 is TGCGCCAGCAGCTTGGACAGCCCTTACAATCAGCCCCAGCATTTT. Its protein is CASSLDSPYNQPQHF.